This is a list of T cell receptor beta chains from one sample in a study of CD8 T cells in ankylosing spondylitis. TCRdb ran MiXCR on the 5' RACE reads and lists one entry per CDR3 protein. The sample has some 220,000 distinct CDR3 sequences, under 12% seen once; the top ten hold about 3%. Sequencing was performed on blood, either unsorted or a sorted T cell fraction (not recorded which). The origin of the receptors is a male donor with ankylosing spondylitis or in good health (not recorded which). Each CDR3 is given with its conserved first and last residue. D genes are given only for firm matches. Clone sizes are given selectively: once, few, many, or a class where the clone is expanded.

TRBJ1-2,NA,TRBD1,TRBV18,CASSPPGTENGYTF,TGTGCCAGCTCACCACCTGGGACAGAAAACGGCTACACCTTC
TRBJ2-2,many,NA,TRBV3-1,CASSHSYYSGTRDTGELFF,TGTGCCAGCAGCCATTCCTACTACTCCGGGACTCGCGACACCGGGGAGCTGTTTTTT
TRBJ1-1,few,NA,TRBV7-9,CASSLSGLNTEAFF,TGTGCCAGCAGCTTGTCGGGTTTGAACACTGAAGCTTTCTTT
TRBJ2-3,many,NA,TRBV5-1,CATSSGAGRDTQYF,TGCGCCACCTCATCGGGGGCCGGGAGAGATACGCAGTATTTT
TRBJ1-5,many,TRBD1,TRBV3-1,CASSHLGDSKAQHF,TGTGCCAGCAGCCACCTAGGGGACAGTAAAGCCCAGCATTTT
TRBJ2-5,NA,NA,TRBV18,CASSPDNQETQYF,TGTGCCAGCTCACCGGACAATCAAGAGACCCAGTACTTC
TRBJ2-7,many,TRBD1,TRBV11-2,CASSILTGVNEQYF,TGTGCCAGCAGCATCTTGACAGGGGTCAACGAGCAGTACTTC
TRBJ2-7,many,TRBD1,TRBV11-2,CASSSDRGAEQYF,TGTGCCAGCAGCTCCGACAGGGGGGCCGAGCAGTACTTC
TRBJ1-3,NA,NA,TRBV3-1,CASSLIGGSSGNTIYF,TGTGCCAGCAGCCTAATAGGGGGGTCCTCTGGAAACACCATATATTTT
TRBJ1-2,many,TRBD1,TRBV7-2,CASSSGKGAWGYTF,TGTGCCAGCAGCTCCGGGAAGGGGGCATGGGGCTACACCTTC
TRBJ2-1,few,NA,TRBV7-2,CASSLDSFSEQFF,TGTGCCAGCAGCTTGGACTCCTTCAGTGAGCAGTTCTTC
TRBJ2-5,NA,NA,TRBV9,CASSVSEGRTKETQYF,TGTGCCAGCAGCGTATCCGAGGGACGTACAAAAGAGACCCAGTACTTC
TRBJ1-1,many,NA,TRBV7-2,CASSLGGGSGTEAFF,TGTGCCAGCAGCTTAGGGGGCGGGTCGGGCACTGAAGCTTTCTTT
TRBJ2-2,NA,NA,TRBV3-1,CASRGAGELFF,TGTGCCAGCCGGGGTGCCGGGGAGCTGTTTTTT
TRBJ1-1,few,NA,TRBV4-1,CASSPSGFEAFF,TGCGCCAGCAGCCCATCGGGGTTTGAAGCTTTCTTT
TRBJ2-5,many,TRBD2,TRBV9,CASSVDGGGPQETQYF,TGTGCCAGCAGCGTAGATGGCGGGGGGCCGCAAGAGACCCAGTACTTC
TRBJ1-2,many,NA,TRBV3-1,CASSAIGAGGYGYTF,TGTGCCAGCAGCGCCATTGGGGCCGGGGGCTATGGCTACACCTTC
TRBJ2-2,many,NA,TRBV20-1,CSARSGNTGELFF,TGCAGTGCTAGATCGGGAAACACCGGGGAGCTGTTTTTT
TRBJ1-1,many,TRBD1,TRBV5-1,CASSSGQANTEAFF,TGCGCCAGCAGCTCCGGACAGGCGAACACTGAAGCTTTCTTT
TRBJ2-7,NA,NA,TRBV6-1,CASSDLGQGPYEQYF,TGTGCCAGCAGTGATCTTGGTCAGGGGCCCTACGAGCAGTACTTC
TRBJ1-1,many,TRBD1,TRBV19,CASSRLGQPMNTEAFF,TGTGCCAGTAGTAGGCTGGGACAGCCCATGAACACTGAAGCTTTCTTT
TRBJ2-3,few,NA,TRBV30,CAWTGSADTQYF,TGTGCCTGGACAGGGTCCGCAGATACGCAGTATTTT
TRBJ1-2,NA,TRBD1,TRBV27,CASSYGQGIHGYTF,TGTGCCAGCAGTTACGGACAGGGCATACATGGCTACACCTTC
TRBJ1-2,NA,NA,TRBV2,CASRRDHNYGYTF,TGTGCCAGCAGGCGGGATCATAACTATGGCTACACCTTC
TRBJ2-3,many,TRBD2,TRBV5-1,CASSFYFGGITDTQYF,TGCGCCAGCAGCTTTTATTTCGGGGGGATCACAGATACGCAGTATTTT
TRBJ2-1,many,TRBD2,TRBV6-1,CASRGLAENYNEQFF,TGTGCCAGCAGGGGACTAGCGGAGAACTACAATGAGCAGTTCTTC
TRBJ2-1,many,NA,TRBV9,CASSAGPASSYNEQFF,TGTGCCAGCAGCGCAGGGCCTGCGAGCTCCTACAATGAGCAGTTCTTC
TRBJ2-3,many,NA,TRBV20-1,CSGGGTDTQYF,TGCAGTGGCGGGGGCACAGATACGCAGTATTTT
TRBJ2-5,many,TRBD2,TRBV15,CATSGTRGISETQYF,TGTGCCACCAGTGGGACTAGGGGAATCTCAGAGACCCAGTACTTC
TRBJ1-4,NA,NA,TRBV7-2,CASSQTGTTRLGKLFF,TGTGCCAGCAGTCAGACGGGGACAACCAGATTGGGAAAACTGTTTTTT
TRBJ1-1,few,NA,TRBV10-3,CAIEGDGEAFF,TGTGCCATCGAAGGGGACGGTGAAGCTTTCTTT
TRBJ1-2,many,NA,TRBV12-3/TRBV12-4,CASTAFFRDTDYGYTF,TGTGCCAGCACTGCATTCTTCCGGGACACCGACTATGGCTACACCTTC
TRBJ1-2,many,NA,TRBV20-1,CSARATGHEGGYTF,TGCAGTGCTAGAGCCACGGGACACGAGGGTGGCTACACCTTC
TRBJ1-3,many,NA,TRBV12-3/TRBV12-4,CASSSQGVPGNTIYF,TGTGCCAGCAGTTCTCAGGGAGTGCCTGGAAACACCATATATTTT
TRBJ2-1,NA,NA,TRBV7-2,CASSSTGLLYNEQFF,TGTGCCAGCAGCTCAACAGGGCTCCTCTACAATGAGCAGTTCTTC
TRBJ1-5,NA,NA,TRBV30,CAWSVDGGSNQSQHF,TGTGCCTGGAGTGTAGATGGAGGGAGCAATCAGTCCCAGCATTTT
TRBJ1-1,many,NA,TRBV5-4,CASSSAGISTEAFF,TGTGCCAGCAGCTCCGCCGGGATCAGCACTGAAGCTTTCTTT
TRBJ2-5,many,NA,TRBV20-1,CSARESGAETQYF,TGCAGTGCTAGAGAATCCGGGGCGGAGACCCAGTACTTC
TRBJ2-2,many,NA,TRBV29-1,CSALGLINTGELFF,TGCAGCGCTCTCGGACTGATTAACACCGGGGAGCTGTTTTTT
TRBJ2-2,many,NA,TRBV10-3,CAIRSTGELFF,TGTGCCATCAGAAGCACCGGGGAGCTGTTTTTT
TRBJ2-1,many,NA,TRBV15,CATSDRDVDNEQFF,TGTGCCACCAGCGACCGGGACGTTGACAATGAGCAGTTCTTC
TRBJ2-4,few,TRBD2,TRBV14,CASSQASGIAKNIQYF,TGTGCCAGCAGCCAAGCTAGCGGGATAGCCAAAAACATTCAGTACTTC
TRBJ2-3,NA,NA,TRBV3-1,CASSPQQHGGTQYF,TGTGCCAGCAGCCCACAACAGCACGGGGGTACGCAGTATTTT
TRBJ1-2,many,NA,TRBV20-1,CSASFPGDYGYTF,TGCAGTGCTAGTTTTCCGGGGGACTATGGCTACACCTTC
TRBJ2-7,NA,NA,TRBV6-1,CASSDNGAEQYF,TGTGCCAGCAGTGACAACGGGGCCGAGCAGTACTTC
TRBJ2-5,many,NA,TRBV19,CASSITGSQETQYF,TGTGCCAGTAGTATCACAGGGTCCCAAGAGACCCAGTACTTC
TRBJ1-1,many,NA,TRBV6-5,CASSYSRGDEAFF,TGTGCCAGCAGTTACTCGCGGGGCGACGAAGCTTTCTTT
TRBJ2-1,many,NA,TRBV5-6,CASSLAGQDGEQFF,TGTGCCAGCAGCTTGGCAGGGCAGGACGGTGAGCAGTTCTTC
TRBJ1-4,many,NA,TRBV20-1,CSARDSLREKLFF,TGCAGTGCCCGGGACTCCCTGAGGGAAAAACTGTTTTTT
TRBJ2-3,many,TRBD1,TRBV12-3/TRBV12-4,CASSRLRQGGTDTQYF,TGTGCCAGCAGTCGACTGCGACAGGGCGGCACAGATACGCAGTATTTT
TRBJ2-2,many,NA,TRBV7-6,CASSLEVAGELFF,TGTGCCAGCAGCTTAGAGGTCGCCGGGGAGCTGTTTTTT
TRBJ1-1,many,NA,TRBV27,CASSLKYQGRAEAFF,TGTGCCAGCAGTTTAAAGTACCAGGGGAGGGCTGAAGCTTTCTTT